This T cell receptor (beta chain) came from a study of lymphopenia after photon versus proton radiotherapy. Study-level points and caveats: After the lymphocyte nadir, photon-treated repertoires showed oligoclonal expansion, especially of CD8+ Temra cells. Proton therapy kept repertoires fairly stable, unlike photons, which gained effector/memory cells.

Turning to this clone: The antigen is not known.

After removal of 10 bases from V and 8 bases from J, the junction contained 15 bases not matched to a gene. CDR1 and CDR2 (germline): LNHDA, SQIVND (reference sequence). The CDR3 length is 14 residues. Profiling relied on immunoSEQ multiplex PCR, and the TCRdb table lists in-frame clones only, not all of them. This table has tens of thousands of clones, 87% appearing once. The chain carries TRBV19 and TRBJ1-2, with TRBD1 matching over 8 bases. Specimen: peripheral blood, collected from a patient treated with proton-based radiotherapy. This clonotype was sampled from a man older than 75 with esophageal cancer. CDR3 sequence: CATGQGRATRGYTF. CDR3 nucleotide sequence: TGTGCCACCGGACAGGGTCGGGCGACGAGAGGCTACACCTTC.